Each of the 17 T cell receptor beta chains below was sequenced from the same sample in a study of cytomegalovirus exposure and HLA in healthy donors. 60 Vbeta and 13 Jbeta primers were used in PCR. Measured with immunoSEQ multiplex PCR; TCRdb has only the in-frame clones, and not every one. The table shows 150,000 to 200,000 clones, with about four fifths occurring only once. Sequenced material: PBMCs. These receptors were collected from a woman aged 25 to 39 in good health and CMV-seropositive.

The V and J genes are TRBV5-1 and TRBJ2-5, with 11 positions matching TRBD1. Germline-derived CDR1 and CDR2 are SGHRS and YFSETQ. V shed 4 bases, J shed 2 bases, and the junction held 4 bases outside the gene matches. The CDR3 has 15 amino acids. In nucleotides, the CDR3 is TGCGCCAGCAGCGCCAGGGACAGGGGGCAAGAGACCCAGTACTTC. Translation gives CASSARDRGQETQYF. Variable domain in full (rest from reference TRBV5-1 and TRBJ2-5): KAGVTQTPRYLIKTRGQQVTLSCSPISGHRSVSWYQQTPGQGLQFLFEYFSETQRNKGNFPGRFSGRQFSNSRSEMNVSTLELGDSALYLCASSARDRGQETQYFGPGTRLLVL.

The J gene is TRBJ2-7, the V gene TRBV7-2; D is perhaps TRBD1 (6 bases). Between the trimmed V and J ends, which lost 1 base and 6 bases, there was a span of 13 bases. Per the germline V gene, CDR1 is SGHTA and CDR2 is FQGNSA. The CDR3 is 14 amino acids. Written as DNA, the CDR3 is TGTGCCAGCAGCTTAGACGGAACAGGGCGCGAGCAGTACTTC. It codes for CASSLDGTGREQYF.

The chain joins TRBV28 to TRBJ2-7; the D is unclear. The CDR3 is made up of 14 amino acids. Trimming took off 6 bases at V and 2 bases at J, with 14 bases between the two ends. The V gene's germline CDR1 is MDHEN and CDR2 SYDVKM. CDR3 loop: CASRGRRLPYEQYF. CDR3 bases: TGTGCCAGCAGGGGCCGGCGATTGCCCTACGAGCAGTACTTC.

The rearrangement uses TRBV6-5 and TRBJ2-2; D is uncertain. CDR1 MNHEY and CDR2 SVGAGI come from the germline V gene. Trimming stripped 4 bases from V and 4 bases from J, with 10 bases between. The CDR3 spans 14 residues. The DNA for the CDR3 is TGTGCCAGCAGTTCTGCTATAAGCACCGGGGAGCTGTTTTTT. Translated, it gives CASSSAISTGELFF.

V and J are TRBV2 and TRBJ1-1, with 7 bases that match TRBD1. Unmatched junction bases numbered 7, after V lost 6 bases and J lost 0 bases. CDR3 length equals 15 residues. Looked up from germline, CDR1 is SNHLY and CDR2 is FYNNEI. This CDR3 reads CASSVPGTVNTEAFF. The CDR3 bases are TGTGCCAGCAGCGTCCCCGGGACAGTGAACACTGAAGCTTTCTTT.

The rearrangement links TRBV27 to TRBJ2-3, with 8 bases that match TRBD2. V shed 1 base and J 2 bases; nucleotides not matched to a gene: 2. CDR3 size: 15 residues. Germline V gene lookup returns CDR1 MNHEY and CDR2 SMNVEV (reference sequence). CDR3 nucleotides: TGTGCCAGCAGTTTATTAGCGGGATCCACAGATACGCAGTATTTT. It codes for CASSLLAGSTDTQYF.

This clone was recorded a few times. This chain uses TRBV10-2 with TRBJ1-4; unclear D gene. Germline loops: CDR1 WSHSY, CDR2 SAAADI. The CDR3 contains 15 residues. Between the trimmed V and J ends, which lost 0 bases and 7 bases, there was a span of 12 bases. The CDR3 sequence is CASSESSGRGEKLFF. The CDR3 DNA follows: TGCGCCAGCAGTGAGTCGTCTGGACGGGGTGAAAAACTGTTTTTT.

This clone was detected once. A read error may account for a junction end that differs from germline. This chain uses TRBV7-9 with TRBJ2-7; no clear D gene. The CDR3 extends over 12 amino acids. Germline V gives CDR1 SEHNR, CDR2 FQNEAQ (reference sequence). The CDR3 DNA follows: TGTTCCAGCAGCCACACCTTATACGAGCAGTACTTC. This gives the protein CSSSHTLYEQYF.

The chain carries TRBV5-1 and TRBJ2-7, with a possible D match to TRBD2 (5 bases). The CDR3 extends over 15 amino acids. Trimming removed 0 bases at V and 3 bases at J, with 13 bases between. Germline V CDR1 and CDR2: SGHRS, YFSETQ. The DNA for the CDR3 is TGCGCCAGCAGCTTGGAAGGTCTTAGCGACTACGAGCAGTACTTC. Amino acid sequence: CASSLEGLSDYEQYF.

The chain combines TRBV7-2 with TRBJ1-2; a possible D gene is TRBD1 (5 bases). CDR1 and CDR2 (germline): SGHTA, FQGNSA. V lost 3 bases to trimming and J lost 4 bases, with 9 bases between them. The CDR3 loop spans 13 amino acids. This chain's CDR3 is CASSLGTVYGYTF. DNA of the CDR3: TGTGCCAGCAGCTTGGGGACTGTCTATGGCTACACCTTC.

DNA of the CDR3: TGTGCCAGCACCAATATTCGGGTCACCGGGGAGCTGTTTTTT. Translated, it gives CASTNIRVTGELFF. The rearrangement uses TRBV21-1 and TRBJ2-2; the D segment call TRBD2 is taken from the table without a DNA check. TRBV21-1 is described as a pseudogene. The CDR3 extends over 14 amino acids.

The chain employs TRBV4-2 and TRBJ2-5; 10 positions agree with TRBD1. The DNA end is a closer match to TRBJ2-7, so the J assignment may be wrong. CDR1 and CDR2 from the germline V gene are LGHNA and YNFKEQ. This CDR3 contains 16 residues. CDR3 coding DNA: TGTGCCAGCAGCCAAAGAACCGGGACAGGGGTCCACGAGCAGTACTTC. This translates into CASSQRTGTGVHEQYF.

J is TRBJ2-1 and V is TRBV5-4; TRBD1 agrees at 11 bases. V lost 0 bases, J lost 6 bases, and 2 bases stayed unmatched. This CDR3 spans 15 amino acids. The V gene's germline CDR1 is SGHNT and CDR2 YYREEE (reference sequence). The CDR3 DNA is TGTGCCAGCAGCTTGGACGGACAGGGGGCCAATGAGCAGTTCTTC. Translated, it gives CASSLDGQGANEQFF.

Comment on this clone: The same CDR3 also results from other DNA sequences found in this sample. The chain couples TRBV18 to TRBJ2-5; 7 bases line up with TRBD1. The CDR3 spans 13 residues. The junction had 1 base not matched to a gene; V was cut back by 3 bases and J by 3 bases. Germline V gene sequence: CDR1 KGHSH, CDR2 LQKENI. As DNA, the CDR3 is TGTGCCAGCTCACCGCAGGGGGAAGAGACCCAGTACTTC. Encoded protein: CASSPQGEETQYF.

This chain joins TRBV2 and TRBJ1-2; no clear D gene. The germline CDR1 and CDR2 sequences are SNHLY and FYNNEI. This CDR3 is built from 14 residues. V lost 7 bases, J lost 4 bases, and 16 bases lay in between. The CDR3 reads CASTPEGTLYGYTF. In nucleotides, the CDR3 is TGTGCCAGCACCCCCGAGGGCACCCTCTATGGCTACACCTTC.

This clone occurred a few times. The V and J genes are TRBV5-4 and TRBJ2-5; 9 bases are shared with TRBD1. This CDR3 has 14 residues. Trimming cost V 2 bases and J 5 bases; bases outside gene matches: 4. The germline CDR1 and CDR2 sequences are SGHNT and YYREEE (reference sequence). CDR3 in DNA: TGTGCCAGCAGCTTTGACAGGGGGAGCGAGACCCAGTACTTC. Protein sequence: CASSFDRGSETQYF.

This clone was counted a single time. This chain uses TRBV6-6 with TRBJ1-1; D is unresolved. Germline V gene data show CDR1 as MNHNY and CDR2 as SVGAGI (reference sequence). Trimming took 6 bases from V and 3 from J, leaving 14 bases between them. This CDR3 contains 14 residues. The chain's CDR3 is CASSGNPRDTEAFF. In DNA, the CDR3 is TGTGCCAGCAGCGGTAACCCGAGGGACACTGAAGCTTTCTTT.